What follows are 13 T cell receptor beta chains derived from one specimen sequenced in a study of OX40 agonist ivuxolimab in advanced cancers. Data came from immunoSEQ multiplex PCR; TCRdb stores just in-frame clones and leaves some out. The table lists around 60,000 clones, 85% to 90% of them singletons. The sample was CD4+ or CD8+ T cells sorted from blood, taken in a trial of the OX40 agonist ivuxolimab. The receptor source for this set is an adult with an advanced solid tumor such as melanoma, head and neck, liver or kidney cancer.

A single count supports this clone. The chain uses TRBV27 and TRBJ2-7; no definite D call. V was trimmed by 3 bases and J by 7 bases, leaving 7 bases between them. The CDR3 covers 11 residues. Germline V lookup: CDR1 MNHEY, CDR2 SMNVEV (reference sequence). Here the CDR3 reads CASSFLGEQYF. CDR3 sequence (DNA): TGTGCCAGCAGTTTTCTGGGAGAGCAGTACTTC.

The CDR3 loop reads CASGNGGFATNEKLFF. The CDR3 nucleotides are TGTGCCAGCGGTAACGGGGGTTTTGCAACTAATGAAAAACTGTTTTTT. The V and J genes are TRBV9 and TRBJ1-4; weak D call: TRBD1 (5 bases). From germline, CDR1 is SGDLS and CDR2 YYNGEE. The CDR3 spans 16 residues. V shed 7 bases and J shed 0 bases, with 16 bases lying between them.

This clone occurred once. The chain is built from TRBV7-6 and TRBJ2-3, with D perhaps being TRBD1 or TRBD2 (5 bases each). CDR1 is SGHVS, CDR2 FNYEAQ, per germline. CDR3 length equals 14 residues. The V gene lost 0 bases and the J gene lost 1 base, with 5 bases spanning the gap. The CDR3 region is CASSLAGGTDTQYF. DNA of the CDR3: TGTGCCAGCAGCTTAGCGGGGGGCACAGATACGCAGTATTTT.

This sequence joins TRBV7-8 and TRBJ2-5; 10 nucleotides line up with TRBD1. The CDR3 totals 15 residues. Unmatched junction bases numbered 6, after V lost 6 bases and J lost 2 bases. Germline-derived CDR1 and CDR2 are SGHVS and FQNEAQ. CDR3 in DNA: TGTGCCAGCAGGGATGGGACAGGGGTTCAAGAGACCCAGTACTTC. Amino acids: CASRDGTGVQETQYF.

This clone was recorded only once. The V gene is TRBV5-5, the J gene TRBJ1-5; D uncertain. Between the trimmed V and J ends, which lost 1 base and 5 bases, there was a span of 10 bases. The CDR3 contains 14 residues. Germline CDR1 reads SGHKS; CDR2 reads YYEKEE (reference sequence). The DNA for the CDR3 is TGTGCCAGCAGCTTGACTGAGGCCCATCAGCCCCAGCATTTT. Translated: CASSLTEAHQPQHF.

V is TRBV4-1 and J is TRBJ2-7, with TRBD1 identical over 8 bases. J gave up 0 bases and V 4 bases, and 5 bases lay outside the gene matches. The CDR3 runs 15 residues. Germline V gene data show CDR1 as MGHRA and CDR2 as YSYEKL. The CDR3, as DNA: TGCGCCAGCAGCCCGCGGGACAGGAGCTCCTACGAGCAGTACTTC. It codes for CASSPRDRSSYEQYF.

V usage is TRBV11-2 and J usage is TRBJ2-2, with D perhaps given as TRBD1 or TRBD2 (5 bases each). V was cut by 8 bases and J by 4 bases, with 17 bases left in between. Germline loops: CDR1 SGHAT, CDR2 FQNNGV. The CDR3 spans 15 residues. The DNA for the CDR3 is TGTGCCAGCGAGATACCGGGACGAATCACCGGGGAGCTGTTTTTT. Translating it yields CASEIPGRITGELFF.

The chain recombines TRBV7-3 with TRBJ1-1; 7 bases match TRBD1. The CDR3 is 16 amino acids. Germline CDR1 SGHTA, CDR2 FQGTGA. J gave up 5 bases and V 1 base, and 10 bases lay outside the gene matches. CDR3 protein: CASSLSPPGGQTEAFF. The CDR3 bases are TGTGCCAGCAGCTTAAGTCCGCCAGGGGGACAAACTGAAGCTTTCTTT.

The chain combines TRBV9 with TRBJ2-7; D unclear. CDR3 length: 16 residues. CDR1 is SGDLS and CDR2 is YYNGEE in the germline V gene. Trimming pared 0 bases from V and 2 bases from J, leaving 15 bases between. The CDR3 is CASSVGGDIPTYEQYF. CDR3 DNA: TGTGCCAGCAGCGTAGGAGGTGACATCCCAACCTACGAGCAGTACTTC. The complete variable domain, with remaining parts taken from reference TRBV9 and TRBJ2-7, reads DSGVTQTPKHLITATGQRVTLRCSPRSGDLSVYWYQQSLDQGLQFLIQYYNGEERAKGNILERFSAQQFPDLHSELNLSSLELGDSALYFCASSVGGDIPTYEQYFGPGTRLTVT.

The CDR3 nucleotides are TGTGCCAGCAGCCCAGGGACAGGCGCCGGGGCTTTCTTT. Translated, it gives CASSPGTGAGAFF. The gene calls are TRBV7-9 and TRBJ1-1; 8 bases fit TRBD1. In germline, CDR1 is SEHNR, CDR2 FQNEAQ (reference sequence). The CDR3 extends over 13 amino acids. The J segment lost 11 bases and the V segment lost 5 bases, leaving 10 bases of the junction unmatched.

The J gene is TRBJ1-2, the V gene TRBV7-9, with no clear D. CDR3 size: 16 residues. V lost 6 bases and J lost 5, with 22 bases in between. Germline V gene lookup returns CDR1 SEHNR and CDR2 FQNEAQ (reference sequence). The CDR3 spells CASSSPLVGVAYGYTF. Written as DNA, the CDR3 is TGTGCCAGCAGTTCTCCCCTTGTTGGCGTAGCATATGGCTACACCTTC.

V is TRBV19 and J is TRBJ2-1, with D perhaps matching TRBD1 or TRBD2 (5 bases each). Germline lookup yields CDR1 LNHDA and CDR2 SQIVND (reference sequence). With 6 bases removed from V and 6 bases from J, the gap between germline ends came to 18 bases. This CDR3 is 15 amino acids long. In DNA form, the CDR3 reads TGTGCCAGTAGACCCTTTTCGGGGCCGTCCAATGAGCAGTTCTTC. Its protein product is CASRPFSGPSNEQFF.

Relative to its sample, this clone is medium-sized. V and J are TRBV27 and TRBJ1-2, with TRBD1 matching over 7 bases. Losses at the gene ends were 4 bases for V and 3 bases for J; bases not matched to a gene: 2. The CDR3 totals 13 residues. CDR1 is MNHEY, CDR2 SMNVEV, per germline (reference sequence). The CDR3 DNA sequence: TGTGCCAGCAGTTGGACAGGCGACTATGGCTACACCTTC. This codes for CASSWTGDYGYTF.